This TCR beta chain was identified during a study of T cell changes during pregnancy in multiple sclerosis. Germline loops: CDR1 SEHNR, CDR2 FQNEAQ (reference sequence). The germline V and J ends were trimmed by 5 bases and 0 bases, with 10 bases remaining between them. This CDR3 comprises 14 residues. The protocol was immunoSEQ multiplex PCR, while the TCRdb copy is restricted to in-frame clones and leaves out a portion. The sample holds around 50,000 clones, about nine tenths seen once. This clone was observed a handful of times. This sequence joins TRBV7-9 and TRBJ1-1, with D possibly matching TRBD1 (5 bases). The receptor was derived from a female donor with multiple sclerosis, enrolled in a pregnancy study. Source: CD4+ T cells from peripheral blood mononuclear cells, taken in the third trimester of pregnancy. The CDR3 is CASSMGQVNTEAFF. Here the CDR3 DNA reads TGTGCCAGCAGCATGGGGCAGGTGAACACTGAAGCTTTCTTT. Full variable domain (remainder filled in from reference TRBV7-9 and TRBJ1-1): DTGVSQNPRHKITKRGQNVTFRCDPISEHNRLYWYRQTLGQGPEFLTYFQNEAQLEKSRLLSDRFSAERPKGSFSTLEIQRTEQGDSAMYLCASSMGQVNTEAFFGQGTRLTVV.